The rows below give T cell receptor beta chains drawn from one sample of a study of radiotherapy plus CTLA-4 blockade in lung cancer. Produced via immunoSEQ multiplex PCR; TCRdb's table is partial and in-frame only. The data show fewer than 55,000 clones, around 83% seen once. The sequences come from peripheral blood, collected from a patient treated with radiotherapy plus ipilimumab. The receptors come from a human donor with non-small cell lung cancer whose response to radiotherapy plus ipilimumab could not be evaluated. CDR3s include the opening cysteine and the closing phenylalanine or tryptophan. D genes are given only for firm matches. Clone size is shown for a subset of rows, as once, few, many or a class of expanded clone.

TRBJ1-1	.	TRBV28	.	CASNPLRGTEAFF	TGTGCCAGCAATCCCTTAAGGGGGACTGAAGCTTTCTTT
TRBJ1-1	.	TRBV7-2	.	CASSKQSNTEAFF	TGTGCCAGCAGCAAACAGTCGAACACTGAAGCTTTCTTT
TRBJ2-2	.	TRBV7-6	.	CASSSRGSGELFF	TGTGCCAGCAGCTCCCGCGGGTCCGGGGAGCTGTTTTTT
TRBJ1-6	.	TRBV2	.	CASSHRRVIGNSPLHF	TGTGCCAGCAGCCATCGTCGGGTAATCGGTAATTCACCCCTCCACTTT
TRBJ1-5	.	TRBV10-3	few	CAAADSTYNQPQHF	TGTGCCGCCGCGGATTCCACCTACAATCAGCCCCAGCATTTT
TRBJ1-2	.	TRBV15	.	CATSGARNYGYTF	TGTGCCACCAGCGGGGCCAGGAACTATGGCTACACCTTC
TRBJ1-2	.	TRBV25-1	.	CASSTRAVVDGYTF	TGTGCCAGCAGTACAAGAGCGGTTGTGGATGGCTACACCTTC
TRBJ2-3	.	TRBV5-1	.	CASSLGRGLTDTQYF	TGCGCCAGCAGCTTGGGACGGGGTCTCACAGATACGCAGTATTTT
TRBJ1-2	.	TRBV5-4	.	CASSWAGYGYTF	TGTGCCAGCAGCTGGGCAGGATATGGCTACACCTTC
TRBJ2-3	.	TRBV6-7	.	CASSYLGEDTQYF	TGTGCCAGCAGTTACTTAGGGGAAGATACGCAGTATTTT
TRBJ1-4	TRBD1	TRBV19	once	CASSIWIQGAEKLFF	TGTGCCAGTAGTATATGGATACAGGGGGCTGAAAAACTGTTTTTT
TRBJ1-3	TRBD1	TRBV7-2	.	CASSFRTGTGKFGNTIYF	TGTGCCAGCAGCTTCAGAACCGGGACAGGGAAGTTTGGAAACACCATATATTTT
TRBJ1-6	.	TRBV27	.	CASSSQQPSSYNSPLHF	TGTGCCAGCAGTTCTCAACAACCCAGCTCCTATAATTCACCCCTCCACTTT
TRBJ2-7	.	TRBV7-9	.	CASSSTGRPYSYEQYF	TGTGCCAGCAGCTCCACGGGGAGGCCGTACTCCTACGAGCAGTACTTC
TRBJ2-5	TRBD2	TRBV6-5	.	CASSYAGGMRETQYF	TGTGCCAGCAGTTACGCCGGGGGGATGAGGGAGACCCAGTACTTC
TRBJ2-3	.	TRBV5-1	.	CASSLDSRRPSTDTQYF	TGCGCCAGCAGCTTGGACAGTCGACGGCCTAGCACAGATACGCAGTATTTT
TRBJ1-4	.	TRBV9	.	CASSPDSGEKLFF	TGTGCCAGCAGCCCGGACAGCGGTGAAAAACTGTTTTTT
TRBJ2-2	.	TRBV27	.	CASSYGPGNTGELFF	TGTGCCAGCAGTTATGGGCCAGGGAACACCGGGGAGCTGTTTTTT
TRBJ1-3	.	TRBV9	.	CASSALRGSGNTIYF	TGTGCCAGCAGCGCATTAAGGGGGTCTGGAAACACCATATATTTT
TRBJ2-7	.	TRBV28	.	CASSGYSYEQYF	TGTGCCAGCAGTGGATACAGCTACGAGCAGTACTTC
TRBJ2-7	TRBD2	TRBV7-2	.	CASSRGGPSEQYF	TGTGCCAGCAGCAGGGGAGGGCCAAGTGAGCAGTACTTC
TRBJ2-4	.	TRBV21-1	.	CASSKDWDRAKNIQYF	TGTGCCAGCAGCAAAGATTGGGACAGGGCCAAAAACATTCAGTACTTC
TRBJ1-4	TRBD1	TRBV4-1	.	CASSHSDREEKLFF	TGCGCCAGCAGCCACTCTGACAGGGAGGAAAAACTGTTTTTT
TRBJ1-5	TRBD1	TRBV28	.	CASSFGGQDQPQHF	TGTGCCAGCAGTTTTGGGGGACAGGATCAGCCCCAGCATTTT